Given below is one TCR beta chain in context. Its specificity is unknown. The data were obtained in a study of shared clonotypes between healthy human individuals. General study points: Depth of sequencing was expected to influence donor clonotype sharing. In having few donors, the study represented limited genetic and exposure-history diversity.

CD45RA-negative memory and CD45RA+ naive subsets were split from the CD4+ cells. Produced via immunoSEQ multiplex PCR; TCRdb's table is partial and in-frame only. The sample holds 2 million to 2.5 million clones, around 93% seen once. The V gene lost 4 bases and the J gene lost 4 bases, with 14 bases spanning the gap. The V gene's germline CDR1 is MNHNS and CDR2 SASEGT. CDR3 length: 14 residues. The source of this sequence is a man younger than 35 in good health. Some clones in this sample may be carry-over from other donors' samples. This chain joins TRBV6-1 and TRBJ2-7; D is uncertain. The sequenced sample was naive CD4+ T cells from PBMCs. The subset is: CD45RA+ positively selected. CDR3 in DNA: TGTGCCAGCAGTGTTAGCATAGCTTCATACGAGCAGTACTTC. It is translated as CASSVSIASYEQYF.